A single T cell receptor (beta chain) is shown here with its context. The sample originates from a study of blood T cell repertoires in COVID-19. Between the trimmed V and J ends, which lost 2 bases and 1 base, there was a span of 15 bases. CDR3 length: 16 residues. Germline V gives CDR1 MNHNY, CDR2 SVGAGI (reference sequence). Generated by immunoSEQ multiplex PCR, the TCRdb table keeps only in-frame clones and is missing some. The profile covers 250,000 to 350,000 clones, with approximately 88% appearing a single time and approximately 1% taken by the ten largest. The rearrangement links TRBV6-6 to TRBJ2-7; maybe TRBD2 (6 bases). The specimen sequenced was PBMCs or T cells enriched from blood (not recorded which). This receptor was identified in a woman aged 25 to 45 who had recovered from COVID-19. The CDR3 DNA reads TGTGCCAGCAGTTACGAACTAGCTGGAACGTCCTACGAGCAGTACTTC. Translating it yields CASSYELAGTSYEQYF.